The clone carrying this T cell receptor beta chain was seen only a few times. Possible read error: a much larger clone is one base away. Through Arm-PCR of CDR3 regions and iRepertoire HTBI primers, TCR beta libraries were built. One entry per CDR3 protein, called by TCRdb with MiXCR from the multiplex PCR reads. The sample holds 350,000 to 450,000 distinct CDR3 sequences, approximately 16% seen once. This entry is derived from a study of regulatory T cells in long-lasting Graves disease. Time point specified: newly diagnosed GD, antithyroid drugs for less than 3 months. There was RNA extracted from PBMCs, and the TCR library was made from it. A peripheral blood sample, roughly 8.7 milliliters in volume, was drawn into EDTA tubes. The same specimen was also included in a second study, on T cells in Graves' hyperthyroidism and ophthalmopathy. As that report states: Blood samples included most of the expanded thyroid clonotypes exceeding 0.001.

The sequence came from a woman in her thirties or forties with Graves disease. Sequences were derived from peripheral blood mononuclear cells (PBMCs), sampled at new diagnosis, from a patient treated with antithyroid drugs.

The CDR3 sequence: CASSPRISGKSSYNGQFF. In nucleotides, the CDR3 is TGTGCCAGCAGCCCAAGGATAAGCGGGAAGAGCTCCTACAATGGGCAGTTCTTC. The chain is built from TRBV7-8 and TRBJ2-1; TRBD2 matches at 7 bases. CDR1 is SGHVS and CDR2 is FQNEAQ in the germline V gene. This CDR3 comprises 18 residues.